This TCR beta chain was retrieved from a study of identical twins. Notes on the study in general: Conclusions came from cross-sectional statistical analysis, not from following the same donors.

Regarding this clonotype: What it binds is not known.

Each CDR3 protein gets one entry after TCRdb re-called the 5' RACE reads with MiXCR. This repertoire shows 1.5 million to 2 million distinct CDR3 sequences, 32% found once; its top ten account for under 0.35%. The source of this sequence is a newborn girl in good health. The sequenced sample consisted of cord blood.

The CDR3 protein is CAWSVWGTGANYGYTF. Here the CDR3 DNA reads TGTGCCTGGAGTGTCTGGGGGACAGGGGCGAACTATGGCTACACCTTC. The chain carries TRBV30 and TRBJ1-2; TRBD1 aligns across 10 bases. Germline V CDR1 and CDR2: GTSNPN, SVGIG (reference sequence). The CDR3 is 16 residues long. The junction had 6 bases not matched to a gene; V was cut back by 0 bases and J by 2 bases.